This T cell receptor (beta chain) originates from a study of CD8 T cells in ankylosing spondylitis (dated by TCRdb to the late 2010s). A note on the overall study: The study profiled T cell receptor beta repertoires in healthy donors and ankylosing spondylitis patients to find disease-linked TCR variants. The full study cohort was made up of about two dozen ankylosing spondylitis patients and about a hundred healthy donors. Peripheral blood was sampled, and synovial fluid was additionally collected from ankylosing spondylitis patients. Paper-wide results and their limitations: Blood from ankylosing spondylitis patients appeared to be characterized by a TCR beta motif composed of eight highly homologous amino acid variants. Significant enrichment of the disease-linked clones was reported in matched synovial fluid samples from ankylosing spondylitis patients. Some motif variants had previously been reported in the synovial fluid and blood of reactive arthritis patients, which suggests shared mechanisms of disease initiation. The disease-linked clones had a CD8+ phenotype and were found at relatively low frequencies in peripheral blood.

This clonotype came up many times. Its antigen specificity is not known. No base quality values were provided; no much bigger clone lies one nucleotide off. The sample was run on an Illumina HiSeq 2500. TCR beta libraries were prepared by quantitative 5'-RACE with molecular barcodes. From the authors' description of their analysis: A new computational method, built on a probabilistic model of VDJ rearrangement, was used to identify disease-linked TCR variants. Starting from the raw public reads, TCRdb applied fastp trimming at Q25, assembled clones with MiXCR and retained in-frame beta chains. Identical CDR3 proteins give one entry, which carries the most common genes and DNA. The V and J calls, along with clone size, are taken from TCRdb and not from the paper's own processing. The table for this sample lists 69,000 or so distinct CDR3 sequences; approximately 5% of them were counted only once. 2.2% of the sample lies in the top ten.

The receptor's source is a male donor with ankylosing spondylitis or in good health (not recorded which). What was sequenced was blood, either unsorted or a sorted T cell fraction (not recorded which).

At the DNA level, the sequence is TGCAGTGCCTGGACAGGGAATCAGCCCCAGCATTTT. Translated, this gives CSAWTGNQPQHF. In this chain, TRBV20-1 is recombined with TRBJ1-5; 8 junctional bases match TRBD1. Reading from cysteine to phenylalanine, the CDR3 counts 12 amino acids. Of the read, only the CDR3 DNA is kept; its 36 bases are in frame from base 1. Germline trimming amounts to 6 bases on V and 4 bases on J, with 2 as the count of junction bases outside the gene matches. In the germline V gene (reference sequence), CDR1 corresponds to DFQATT and CDR2 to SNEGSKA.